The next 24 T cell receptor beta chains were all read from a single sample in a study of cytomegalovirus exposure and HLA in healthy donors. In the PCR, 60 Vbeta and 13 Jbeta primers were used. TCRdb's copy holds only in-frame clones and misses some; the assay was immunoSEQ multiplex PCR. The sample has a few hundred thousand clones; about 93% are singletons. Sequenced: PBMCs. The receptors stem from a girl aged 2 to 10 in good health and CMV-seronegative.

The rearrangement uses TRBV2 and TRBJ1-4, with a possible D match to TRBD1 (5 bases). Germline V gives CDR1 SNHLY, CDR2 FYNNEI. The CDR3 is 13 residues long. V was shortened by 1 base and J by 5 bases, with 5 bases between the two germline ends. The CDR3 loop is CASSEEGNEKLFF. Here the CDR3 DNA reads TGTGCCAGCAGTGAAGAGGGGAATGAAAAACTGTTTTTT. The complete variable domain, with remaining parts taken from reference TRBV2 and TRBJ1-4, reads EPEVTQTPSHQVTQMGQEVILRCVPISNHLYFYWYRQILGQKVEFLVSFYNNEISEKSEIFDDQFSVERPDGSNFTLKIRSTKLEDSAMYFCASSEEGNEKLFFGSGTQLSVL.

V gene TRBV12-5 combines with J gene TRBJ2-3; possible D gene TRBD1, 7 bases. V lost 5 bases and J 7 bases, leaving 13 bases between the germline ends. Germline CDR1 reads LGHNT; CDR2 reads FRNRAP. CDR3 length: 13 amino acids. Written as DNA, the CDR3 is TGTGCTAGTGGTCTCAGGGGGGAAAATACGCAGTATTTT. It is translated as CASGLRGENTQYF.

The chain has TRBV28 and TRBJ1-6; D unclear. CDR1 is MDHEN and CDR2 is SYDVKM in the germline V gene. The CDR3 consists of 14 residues. Trimming removed 6 bases from V and 0 bases from J, with 6 bases in between. CDR3 bases: TGTGCCAGCAGAACGGGCTCCTATAATTCACCCCTCCACTTT. Its translation is CASRTGSYNSPLHF.

J is TRBJ2-1 and V is TRBV7-2; D is possibly TRBD1 (6 bases). Trimming took off 2 bases at V and 5 bases at J, with 22 bases between the two ends. This CDR3 region has 18 residues. The germline V gene has CDR1 SGHTA and CDR2 FQGNSA. CDR3 in amino acids: CASSLIGVQGPPHNEQFF. The CDR3 coding sequence is TGTGCCAGCAGCTTAATTGGCGTGCAGGGGCCGCCACACAATGAGCAGTTCTTC.

The chain recombines TRBV4-2 with TRBJ2-2; 13 nucleotides match TRBD2. CDR1 is LGHNA, CDR2 YNFKEQ, per germline. V was clipped by 0 bases and J by 4 bases; unmatched bases: 5. There are 18 residues in the CDR3. The CDR3 reads CASSQDRTSGSATGELFF. The CDR3 DNA reads TGTGCCAGCAGCCAAGATAGGACTAGCGGGAGCGCCACCGGGGAGCTGTTTTTT.

The chain uses TRBV6-1 and TRBJ2-3, with D possibly matching TRBD2 (5 bases). The CDR3 loop spans 15 amino acids. Deletions cut 5 bases from V and 1 base from J, with 13 bases between. CDR1 MNHNS and CDR2 SASEGT come from the germline V gene. Here the CDR3 reads CASSSYWRGTDTQYF. CDR3 bases: TGTGCCAGCAGTAGCTATTGGCGGGGCACAGATACGCAGTATTTT.

This clone was recorded only once. The chain recombines TRBV27 with TRBJ1-2; TRBD1 matches 9 bases. CDR1 is MNHEY, CDR2 SMNVEV, per germline (reference sequence). The CDR3 runs to 15 residues. The J segment lost 2 bases and the V segment lost 4 bases, leaving 5 bases of the junction unmatched. CDR3 sequence (DNA): TGTGCCAGCAGTTCCCGGACAGGGGAAAACTATGGCTACACCTTC. The encoded protein is CASSSRTGENYGYTF.

V is TRBV6-1 and J is TRBJ1-2, with 8 bases aligning to TRBD1. From germline, CDR1 is MNHNS and CDR2 SASEGT. V lost 6 bases, J lost 5 bases, and 2 bases stayed unmatched. The CDR3 runs 12 residues. The DNA of the CDR3 is TGTGCCAGCAGACAGGGGGAATATGGCTACACCTTC. Translating gives CASRQGEYGYTF.

The CDR3 loop reads CASSYASGSSYEQYF. CDR3 bases: TGTGCCAGCAGTTACGCTAGCGGGAGCTCCTACGAGCAGTACTTC. The gene calls are TRBV6-5 and TRBJ2-7, with 10 bases fitting TRBD2. Germline V gives CDR1 MNHEY, CDR2 SVGAGI. J was trimmed by 0 bases and V by 2 bases; bases with no gene match: 1. CDR3 size: 15 residues.

In the case of this clone: Different DNA sequences within this sample yield the same CDR3. The CDR3 sequence: CAWSGPSSYNSPLHF. DNA for the CDR3: TGTGCCTGGAGTGGCCCGAGCTCCTATAATTCACCCCTCCACTTT. The genes are TRBV30 and TRBJ1-6; D unclear. The CDR3 spans 15 residues. Per the germline V gene, CDR1 is GTSNPN and CDR2 is SVGIG (reference sequence). Trimming took off 1 base at V and 0 bases at J, with 7 bases between the two ends.

The table lists this clone with a count of one. This rearrangement joins TRBV5-1 to TRBJ2-5; D is undetermined. This CDR3 is built from 13 residues. Deletions cut 7 bases from V and 1 base from J, with 11 bases between. Germline V lookup: CDR1 SGHRS, CDR2 YFSETQ. DNA of the CDR3: TGCGCCAGCTCATTGACTCCCCAAGAGACCCAGTACTTC. It yields the protein CASSLTPQETQYF.

CDR3 bases: TGTGCCAGCCGGGCGGGACTTGGCAATCAGCCCCAGCATTTT. Amino acids: CASRAGLGNQPQHF. This chain joins TRBV27 and TRBJ1-5; D may be TRBD1 (5 bases). CDR1 is MNHEY, CDR2 SMNVEV, per germline (reference sequence). V shed 8 bases and J shed 2 bases, with 13 bases lying between them. The CDR3 length is 14 residues.

The chain uses TRBV5-6 and TRBJ2-1; D ambiguous. The CDR3 covers 12 residues. Germline V lookup: CDR1 SGHDT, CDR2 YYEEEE. V dropped 0 bases and J dropped 9 bases, with 7 bases sitting between them. CDR3 region: CASSLVSREQFF. In DNA, the CDR3 is TGTGCCAGCAGCTTGGTTTCGCGTGAGCAGTTCTTC.

The J gene is TRBJ2-3, the V gene TRBV2, with D tentatively TRBD2 (6 bases). Germline CDR1 SNHLY, CDR2 FYNNEI. V was clipped by 3 bases and J by 2 bases, with 18 bases between them. The CDR3 consists of 17 residues. The CDR3 DNA is TGTGCCAGCAGTGAGCTAACCTGGGGACTGTCCACAGATACGCAGTATTTT. Protein: CASSELTWGLSTDTQYF.

On this clone itself: Distinct nucleotide sequences in the sample also encode this CDR3. CDR3 sequence reads: CASRVPRGMNTEAFF. The CDR3 nucleotides are TGTGCCAGCAGAGTCCCCCGAGGGATGAACACTGAAGCTTTCTTT. The rearrangement joins TRBV2 to TRBJ1-1; D is uncertain. This CDR3 has 15 amino acids. Trimming pared 6 bases from V and 0 bases from J, leaving 14 bases between. The germline CDR1 and CDR2 sequences are SNHLY and FYNNEI.

The rearrangement joins TRBV18 to TRBJ2-7, with a weak D call TRBD1 (6 bases). The CDR3 sequence is 14 residues long. V was pared by 8 bases and J by 1 base, with 15 bases between. Per the germline V gene, CDR1 is KGHSH and CDR2 is LQKENI. The CDR3 DNA reads TGTGCCAGCACCAGCCGGACAGCTTCCTACGAGCAGTACTTC. Translated, it gives CASTSRTASYEQYF. Full variable domain (remainder filled in from reference TRBV18 and TRBJ2-7): NAGVMQNPRHLVRRRGQEARLRCSPMKGHSHVYWYRQLPEEGLKFMVYLQKENIIDESGMPKERFSAEFPKEGPSILRIQQVVRGDSAAYFCASTSRTASYEQYFGPGTRLTVT.

The chain links TRBV6-6 to TRBJ1-2, with D unresolved. CDR3 length: 13 amino acids. Germline V lookup: CDR1 MNHNY, CDR2 SVGAGI (reference sequence). V was shortened by 4 bases and J by 6 bases, with 12 bases between the two germline ends. CDR3 bases: TGTGCCAGCAGTTCACAGACGGCCCATGGCTACACCTTC. Translation: CASSSQTAHGYTF.

J is TRBJ2-5 and V is TRBV19, with 9 bases matching TRBD2. The V segment lost 5 bases and the J segment 3 bases; nucleotides outside the gene matches: 4. Germline loops: CDR1 LNHDA, CDR2 SQIVND (reference sequence). The CDR3 has 14 amino acids. DNA for the CDR3: TGTGCCAGTAGTCCCCAGCGGGGGGAAGAGACCCAGTACTTC. It codes for CASSPQRGEETQYF.

V usage is TRBV19 and J usage is TRBJ2-7; TRBD1 agrees at 10 bases. Germline V CDR1 and CDR2: LNHDA, SQIVND (reference sequence). The CDR3 sequence is 12 residues long. J lost 4 bases, V lost 10 bases, and 4 bases had no gene match. CDR3 region: CATRDRGYEQYF. CDR3 nucleotide sequence: TGTGCCACCCGGGACAGGGGTTACGAGCAGTACTTC.

The chain carries TRBV4-1 and TRBJ1-1, with D tentatively TRBD1 (5 bases). The CDR3 has 15 residues. Trimming pared 3 bases from V and 3 bases from J, leaving 14 bases between. The germline V gene has CDR1 MGHRA and CDR2 YSYEKL. This chain's CDR3 is CASSQDPRQYTEAFF. CDR3 DNA: TGCGCCAGCAGCCAGGACCCACGACAGTACACTGAAGCTTTCTTT.

The chain recombines TRBV7-6 with TRBJ1-4, with 10 nucleotides matching TRBD1. The CDR3 loop spans 14 amino acids. Trimming took 4 bases from V and 5 from J; bases not matched to a gene: 1. Germline lookup yields CDR1 SGHVS and CDR2 FNYEAQ. The CDR3 coding sequence is TGTGCCAGCAGCTCGGACAGGGGGAATGAAAAACTGTTTTTT. Its translation is CASSSDRGNEKLFF.

J is TRBJ2-5 and V is TRBV5-1; D unclear. Germline CDR1 reads SGHRS; CDR2 reads YFSETQ. Deletions cut 5 bases from V and 0 bases from J, with 8 bases between. This CDR3 has 13 residues. The CDR3 region is CASSRGDQETQYF. The CDR3 DNA follows: TGCGCCAGCAGTCGCGGCGACCAAGAGACCCAGTACTTC.

The chain recombines TRBV9 with TRBJ2-1; perhaps TRBD2 as D (5 bases). The CDR3 sequence is 14 residues long. Germline V lookup: CDR1 SGDLS, CDR2 YYNGEE. Trimming stripped 0 bases from V and 5 bases from J, with 9 bases between. The CDR3 protein is CASSVAVGNNEQFF. Written as DNA, the CDR3 is TGTGCCAGCAGCGTAGCGGTCGGGAACAATGAGCAGTTCTTC. Full variable domain (rest looked up from reference TRBV9 and TRBJ2-1): DSGVTQTPKHLITATGQRVTLRCSPRSGDLSVYWYQQSLDQGLQFLIQYYNGEERAKGNILERFSAQQFPDLHSELNLSSLELGDSALYFCASSVAVGNNEQFFGPGTRLTVL.

The chain uses TRBV6-5 and TRBJ2-2; D possibly corresponds to TRBD1 (5 bases). This CDR3 contains 14 residues. Trimming stripped 5 bases from V and 1 base from J, with 8 bases between. Per germline, CDR1 MNHEY and CDR2 SVGAGI. CDR3 DNA sequence: TGTGCCAGCAGTGGGGCTAAGAACACCGGGGAGCTGTTTTTT. This codes for CASSGAKNTGELFF.